These T cell receptor beta chains were read from a single sample in a study of regulatory T cells in long-lasting Graves disease. TCRdb re-analysed the multiplex PCR reads in MiXCR, keeping a single row per CDR3 protein. Found here are about 470,000 distinct CDR3 sequences, about 22% of them singletons; the top ten hold around 7%. Material: peripheral blood mononuclear cells (PBMCs), obtained when the disease was refractory, from a patient treated with antithyroid drugs. These receptors originate from a female donor with Graves disease. CDR3s include the opening cysteine and the closing phenylalanine or tryptophan.

V gene: TRBV12-3/TRBV12-4; CDR3 protein: CASGTHRAEAFF
V gene: TRBV29-1; CDR3 protein: CSVTGWATYEQYF
V gene: TRBV19; CDR3 protein: CASSIGSGSHEQYF
V gene: TRBV12-3/TRBV12-4; CDR3 protein: CASSLGTGLYGYTF
V gene: TRBV25-1; CDR3 protein: CASSELETGTFGGYTF
V gene: TRBV7-9; CDR3 protein: CASSDLDRFNYGYTF
V gene: TRBV18; CDR3 protein: CASSPGVTKETQYF
V gene: TRBV6-9; CDR3 protein: CASSYPGLAGETQYF
V gene: TRBV7-3; CDR3 protein: CASSLDPSREAFF
V gene: TRBV7-2; CDR3 protein: CASSLAQGINSPLHF
V gene: TRBV2; CDR3 protein: CASSEDITGELFF
V gene: TRBV12-3/TRBV12-4; CDR3 protein: CASSLDKYGYTF
V gene: TRBV5-1; CDR3 protein: CASSDDKLLDRALDNEQFF
V gene: TRBV4-1; CDR3 protein: CASSLVTGGSGNTIYF
V gene: TRBV28; CDR3 protein: CASSLGGGRAYEQYF
V gene: TRBV7-9; CDR3 protein: CASSLWTMEGSGELFF
V gene: TRBV15; CDR3 protein: CATSMRRAATNEKLFF
V gene: TRBV19; CDR3 protein: CASIEILGGTEAFF
V gene: TRBV2; CDR3 protein: CASSLTGGARYEQYF
V gene: TRBV20-1; CDR3 protein: CSAPQFNYGYTF
V gene: TRBV24-1; CDR3 protein: CATSDLWGTGGSGETQYF
V gene: TRBV29-1; CDR3 protein: CSVRRADSGNTIYF
V gene: TRBV7-9; CDR3 protein: CASSLRLAGYYEQYF
V gene: TRBV27; CDR3 protein: CASSFRQGPTSMNTGELFF
V gene: TRBV20-1; CDR3 protein: CSAHQGRAGNYGYTF